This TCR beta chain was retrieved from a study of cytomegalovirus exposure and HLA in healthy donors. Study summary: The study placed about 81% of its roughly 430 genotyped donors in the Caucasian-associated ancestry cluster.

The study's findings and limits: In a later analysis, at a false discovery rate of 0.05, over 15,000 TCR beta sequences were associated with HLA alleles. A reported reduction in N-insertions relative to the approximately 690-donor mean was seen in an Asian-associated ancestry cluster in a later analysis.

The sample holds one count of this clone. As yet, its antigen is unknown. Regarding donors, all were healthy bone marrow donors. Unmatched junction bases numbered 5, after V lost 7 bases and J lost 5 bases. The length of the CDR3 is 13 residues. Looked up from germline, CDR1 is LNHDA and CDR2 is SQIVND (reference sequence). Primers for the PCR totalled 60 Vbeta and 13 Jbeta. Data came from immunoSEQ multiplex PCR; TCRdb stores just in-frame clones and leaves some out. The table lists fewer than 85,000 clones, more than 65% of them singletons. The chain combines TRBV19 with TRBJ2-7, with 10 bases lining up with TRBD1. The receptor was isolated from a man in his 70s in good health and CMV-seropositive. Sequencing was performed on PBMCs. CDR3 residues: CASTSGQGDEQYF. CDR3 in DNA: TGTGCCAGTACCTCAGGACAGGGGGACGAGCAGTACTTC.